The rows below give T cell receptor beta chains drawn from one sample of a study of response to subunit inactivated influenza vaccine. Via MiXCR, TCRdb re-called the RT-PCR reads, giving one row per CDR3 protein. This sample yields roughly 570,000 distinct CDR3 sequences, of which less than 15% are seen a single time; 11% belongs to the top ten. Sequencing used PBMCs from blood, obtained about 12 days after vaccination. These receptors all come from a man aged 45 to 65 who received an inactivated influenza vaccine. Both conserved end residues are trimmed from each CDR3. For some rows the clone size is stated as once, few or many, or as a class when expanded; others skip it.

CDR3,J,size,V
ASSLDSWPSGQGRF,TRBJ2-1,few,TRBV7-9
ASSSLLPIY,TRBJ1-3,-,TRBV11-2
ASSQNPRWGRGVQETQY,TRBJ2-5,-,TRBV3-1
ASSLVYMNTEAF,TRBJ1-1,many,TRBV5-1
ASSFGWVGNDYGYT,TRBJ1-2,-,TRBV12-3/TRBV12-4
ASSPDSYTGELF,TRBJ2-2,many,TRBV12-3/TRBV12-4
ASKQGIYSNQPQH,TRBJ1-5,-,TRBV6-1
SAKPLTGEGYNEQF,TRBJ2-1,-,TRBV20-1
ASSFYGGEADTQY,TRBJ2-3,once,TRBV5-4
ASSQGQGVTEAF,TRBJ1-1,many,TRBV4-2
ASSPRTQSTDTQY,TRBJ2-3,many,TRBV11-2
ASSLDGAGGINEQF,TRBJ2-1,-,TRBV11-2
ASSQVGLATETQY,TRBJ2-5,few,TRBV4-1
ASSPTYQPQETQY,TRBJ2-5,few,TRBV18
ASSEWSYEQY,TRBJ2-7,few,TRBV2
SAGTGTSHEQY,TRBJ2-7,few,TRBV20-1